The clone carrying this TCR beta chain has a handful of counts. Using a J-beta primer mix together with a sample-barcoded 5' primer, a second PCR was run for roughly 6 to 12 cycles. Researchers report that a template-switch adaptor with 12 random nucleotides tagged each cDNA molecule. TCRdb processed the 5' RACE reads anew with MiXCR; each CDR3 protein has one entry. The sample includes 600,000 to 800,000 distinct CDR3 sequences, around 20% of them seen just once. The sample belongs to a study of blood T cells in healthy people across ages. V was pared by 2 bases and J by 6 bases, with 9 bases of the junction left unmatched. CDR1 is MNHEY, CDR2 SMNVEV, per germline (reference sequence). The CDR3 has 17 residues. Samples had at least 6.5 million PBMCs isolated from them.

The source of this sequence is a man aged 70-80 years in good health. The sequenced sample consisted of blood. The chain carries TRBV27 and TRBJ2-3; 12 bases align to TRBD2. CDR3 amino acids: CASSLGASGRARDTQYF. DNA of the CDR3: TGTGCCAGCAGTTTAGGGGCTAGCGGGAGGGCCAGGGATACGCAGTATTTT.